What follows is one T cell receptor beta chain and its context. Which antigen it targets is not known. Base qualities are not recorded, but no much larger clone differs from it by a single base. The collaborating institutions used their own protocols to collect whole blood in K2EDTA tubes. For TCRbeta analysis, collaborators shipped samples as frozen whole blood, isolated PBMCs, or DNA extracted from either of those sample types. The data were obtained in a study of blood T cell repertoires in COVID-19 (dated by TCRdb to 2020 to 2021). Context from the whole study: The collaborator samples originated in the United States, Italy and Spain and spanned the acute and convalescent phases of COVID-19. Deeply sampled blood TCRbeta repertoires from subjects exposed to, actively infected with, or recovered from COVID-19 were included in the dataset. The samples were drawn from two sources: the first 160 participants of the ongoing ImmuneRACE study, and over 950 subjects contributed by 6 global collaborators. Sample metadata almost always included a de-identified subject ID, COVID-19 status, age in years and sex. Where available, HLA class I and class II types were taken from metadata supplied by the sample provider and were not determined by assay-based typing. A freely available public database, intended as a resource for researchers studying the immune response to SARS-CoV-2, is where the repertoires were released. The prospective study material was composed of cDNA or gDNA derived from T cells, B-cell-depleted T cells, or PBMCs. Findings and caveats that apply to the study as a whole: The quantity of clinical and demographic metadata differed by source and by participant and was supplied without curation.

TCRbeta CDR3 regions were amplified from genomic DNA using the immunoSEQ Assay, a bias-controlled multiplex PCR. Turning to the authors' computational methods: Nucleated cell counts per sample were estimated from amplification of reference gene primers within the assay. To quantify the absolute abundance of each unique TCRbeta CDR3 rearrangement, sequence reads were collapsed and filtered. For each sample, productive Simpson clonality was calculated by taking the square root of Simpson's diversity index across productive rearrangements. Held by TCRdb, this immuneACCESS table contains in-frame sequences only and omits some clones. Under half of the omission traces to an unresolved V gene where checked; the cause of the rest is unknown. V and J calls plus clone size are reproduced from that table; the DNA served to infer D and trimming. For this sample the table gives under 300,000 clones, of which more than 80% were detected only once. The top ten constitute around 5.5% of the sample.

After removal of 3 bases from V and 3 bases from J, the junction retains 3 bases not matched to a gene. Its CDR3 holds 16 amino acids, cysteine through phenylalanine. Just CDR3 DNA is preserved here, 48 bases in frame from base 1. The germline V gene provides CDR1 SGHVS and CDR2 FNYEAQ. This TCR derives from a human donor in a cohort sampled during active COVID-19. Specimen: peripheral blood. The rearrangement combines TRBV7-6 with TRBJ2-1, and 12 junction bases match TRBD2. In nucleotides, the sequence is TGTGCCAGCAGCTTGCAGACTAGCGGGAGCTACAATGAGCAGTTCTTC. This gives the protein CASSLQTSGSYNEQFF.